This T cell receptor beta chain came from a study of T-cell memory formation after mild COVID-19. As for the study in general: Clustering of TCRs was largely donor specific.

Germline assignment: CDR1 MDHEN and CDR2 SYDVKM. Between the trimmed V and J ends, which lost 3 bases and 9 bases, there was a span of 18 bases. The CDR3 has 15 residues. TCRdb passed the 5' RACE reads through MiXCR, listing each CDR3 protein once. In the table there are tens of thousands of distinct CDR3 sequences, roughly a quarter of which are singletons. This receptor was taken from a man between 18 and 29 years old who had mild COVID-19 (a few samples of this study predate the infection). Cell type and time point are not known. The specimen sequenced was PBMCs or a T cell subset sorted from them (not recorded which). The chain couples TRBV28 to TRBJ1-5, with D unresolved. As DNA, the CDR3 is TGTGCCAGCAGTTTTGAGGGTGGGCTAGGATGGCCCCAGCATTTT. It is translated as CASSFEGGLGWPQHF.